This T cell receptor beta chain was identified in a study of cytomegalovirus exposure and HLA in healthy donors. The study's findings and limits: Equally common other TCR beta chains were less clonally expanded than HLA-associated ones, a later analysis found.

Concerning this clone: The antigen is not known.

Germline values: CDR1 SGHDT, CDR2 YYEEEE. Trimming took 4 bases from V and 3 from J; bases not matched to a gene: 7. The CDR3 spans 16 residues. Primers for the PCR totalled 60 Vbeta and 13 Jbeta. The table came from immunoSEQ multiplex PCR; TCRdb's copy has only in-frame clones and leaves some out. The table records about 85,000 clones, about 80% of them present only once. The sample taken for sequencing was PBMCs. The rearrangement uses TRBV5-6 and TRBJ2-3, with 11 bases aligning to TRBD1. The TCR comes from a man aged 45-65 years in good health and CMV-seropositive. CDR3 sequence (DNA): TGTGCCAGCAGCCCCTCCGGGACAGGGGGAACAGATACGCAGTATTTT. This encodes CASSPSGTGGTDTQYF.